Following are 28 T cell receptor beta chains from one sample sequenced in a study of resident and recirculating memory T cells in vitiligo listed by TCRdb under 2018. The protocol used for the library was the immunoSEQ multiplex PCR assay. Imported from immuneACCESS, the table was reduced by TCRdb to in-frame sequences with V and J called. These copies leave out some clones; in studies compared against another copy, an unresolved V gene accounts for under half, and the cause of the remainder is not known. In all, the sample holds tens of thousands of clones, and around 90% of those were seen once. Together, the top ten hold approximately 5.4% of the sample. The material sequenced was blood. These receptors originate from a male donor with vitiligo.

The V call is TRBV28, the J call TRBJ1-2; D not certain. Per the germline V gene, CDR1 is MDHEN and CDR2 is SYDVKM. V was clipped by 5 bases and J by 3 bases, with 7 bases between them. The CDR3 has 12 residues. The CDR3: CASSGQYYGYTF. The CDR3 nucleotides read TGTGCCAGCAGTGGGCAATACTATGGCTACACCTTC.

This sequence joins TRBV7-6 and TRBJ2-7, with 8 bases identical to TRBD1. Germline V gene lookup returns CDR1 SGHVS and CDR2 FNYEAQ. The CDR3 is made up of 14 amino acids. Trimming took 5 bases from V and 2 from J; bases not matched to a gene: 5. As DNA, the CDR3 is TGTGCCAGCAGCCCAGGACAGGGTGCCTACGAGCAGTACTTC. Residues: CASSPGQGAYEQYF.

This chain links TRBV19 with TRBJ2-7, with 10 bases identical to TRBD1. V lost 3 bases, J lost 5 bases, and 13 bases stayed unmatched. Germline values: CDR1 LNHDA, CDR2 SQIVND (reference sequence). The CDR3 contains 17 residues. CDR3 bases: TGTGCCAGTAGTATGGGTGGGTGGGGACAGGGGCTCGACGAGCAGTACTTC. This sequence encodes CASSMGGWGQGLDEQYF.

The chain uses TRBV4-3 and TRBJ1-5; perhaps TRBD1 as D (5 bases). CDR3 length: 15 residues. V was shortened by 0 bases and J by 5 bases, with 11 bases between the two germline ends. In germline, CDR1 is LGHNA, CDR2 YSLEER. The CDR3 protein is CASSQDLLGHQPQHF. The CDR3 DNA reads TGCGCCAGCAGCCAAGATTTGTTGGGGCATCAGCCCCAGCATTTT.

The rearrangement joins TRBV19 to TRBJ1-4; D possibly corresponds to TRBD1 (5 bases). Between the trimmed V and J ends, which lost 9 bases and 7 bases, there was a span of 15 bases. The germline CDR1 and CDR2 sequences are LNHDA and SQIVND (reference sequence). The CDR3 loop spans 13 amino acids. The CDR3 DNA reads TGTGCCAGCACCGTATCGGGGGGTGAAAAACTGTTTTTT. Translated: CASTVSGGEKLFF.

The rearrangement links TRBV6-5 to TRBJ2-7; 7 bases line up with TRBD2. V was clipped by 7 bases and J by 6 bases; unmatched bases: 12. The CDR3 totals 14 residues. Germline assignment: CDR1 MNHEY and CDR2 SVGAGI. The DNA of the CDR3 is TGTGCCAGCACCCACTCGGGAGGAGGGCGCGAGCAGTACTTC. As protein: CASTHSGGGREQYF.

The rearrangement links TRBV6-5 to TRBJ2-3; 11 bases are shared with TRBD2. Germline loops: CDR1 MNHEY, CDR2 SVGAGI. The length of the CDR3 is 15 residues. V shed 4 bases, J shed 5 bases, and the junction held 5 bases outside the gene matches. CDR3 nucleotides: TGTGCCAGCAGTTCCCTAGCGGGAGGAGGAGATACGCAGTATTTT. It is translated as CASSSLAGGGDTQYF.

The chain uses TRBV5-1 and TRBJ2-7, with a weak D call TRBD1 (6 bases). This CDR3 is built from 14 residues. The germline V gene has CDR1 SGHRS and CDR2 YFSETQ. With 0 bases removed from V and 6 bases from J, the gap between germline ends came to 13 bases. CDR3: CASSLVSGVGEQYF. As DNA, the CDR3 is TGCGCCAGCAGCTTGGTATCAGGGGTCGGCGAGCAGTACTTC.

This clone appeared once. The chain joins TRBV28 to TRBJ1-2, with 9 bases that match TRBD1. Germline values: CDR1 MDHEN, CDR2 SYDVKM. With V trimmed by 4 bases and J by 5 bases, 11 bases remained unmatched. The CDR3 spans 16 residues. The CDR3 DNA is TGTGCCAGCAGTTCGGGGGGACAGGGAATTGGTTATGGCTACACCTTC. This sequence encodes CASSSGGQGIGYGYTF.

This clone was found a few times. CDR3: CASSSRTAGPGSNTIYF. CDR3 sequence (DNA): TGTGCCAGCAGTTCTCGGACAGCCGGACCTGGCTCAAACACCATATATTTT. The chain is built from TRBV11-2 and TRBJ1-3; tentatively, D is TRBD1 (6 bases). Germline lookup yields CDR1 SGHAT and CDR2 FQNNGV. CDR3 length: 17 amino acids. Trimming removed 6 bases from V and 6 bases from J, with 24 bases in between.

The chain carries TRBV5-1 and TRBJ2-5; tentatively, D is TRBD2 (6 bases). Germline V gene sequence: CDR1 SGHRS, CDR2 YFSETQ. This CDR3 spans 14 amino acids. Trimming removed 0 bases from V and 3 bases from J, with 9 bases in between. The CDR3 coding sequence is TGCGCCAGCAGCTTGGGGGGGACTGAAGAGACCCAGTACTTC. Its protein product is CASSLGGTEETQYF.

The chain is built from TRBV5-1 and TRBJ2-1, with 7 bases lining up with TRBD2. CDR1 is SGHRS and CDR2 is YFSETQ in the germline V gene. This CDR3 contains 17 residues. V dropped 2 bases and J dropped 1; count of bases not matched to a gene: 9. The CDR3 sequence: CASSLTPSGLSYNEQFF. The CDR3 DNA sequence: TGCGCCAGCAGCTTAACCCCTAGCGGTCTTTCCTACAATGAGCAGTTCTTC.

The chain employs TRBV18 and TRBJ2-7; TRBD1 might be the D (5 bases). The V end was cut by 0 bases, the J end by 3 bases, with 12 bases between. The germline V gene has CDR1 KGHSH and CDR2 LQKENI. CDR3 length equals 15 residues. CDR3 bases: TGTGCCAGCTCACCACCAACAGGCTTTAGCTACGAGCAGTACTTC. It translates to CASSPPTGFSYEQYF.

V and J are TRBV16 and TRBJ1-2; 7 nucleotides match TRBD1. V gave up 4 bases and J gave up 0 bases; unmatched junction bases: 5. The length of the CDR3 is 15 residues. Per the germline V gene, CDR1 is KGHSY and CDR2 is FQNENV. The CDR3 protein is CASSPPGTANYGYTF. For the CDR3, the DNA is TGTGCCAGCAGCCCCCCCGGGACAGCTAACTATGGCTACACCTTC.

The chain is built from TRBV7-9 and TRBJ2-1; D is perhaps TRBD1 (5 bases). V lost 5 bases and J lost 0, with 11 bases in between. The CDR3 length is 15 residues. Germline CDR1 is SEHNR and CDR2 is FQNEAQ (reference sequence). This chain's CDR3 is CASSPTASSYNEQFF. DNA of the CDR3: TGTGCCAGCAGCCCGACAGCCAGCTCCTACAATGAGCAGTTCTTC. The whole variable domain, filled in from reference TRBV7-9 and TRBJ2-1, reads DTGVSQNPRHKITKRGQNVTFRCDPISEHNRLYWYRQTLGQGPEFLTYFQNEAQLEKSRLLSDRFSAERPKGSFSTLEIQRTEQGDSAMYLCASSPTASSYNEQFFGPGTRLTVL.

A single count supports this clone. V is TRBV11-2 and J is TRBJ1-2; D not resolved. CDR1 and CDR2 from the germline V gene are SGHAT and FQNNGV. V shed 1 base and J shed 2 bases, with 8 bases lying between them. This CDR3 has 14 residues. The CDR3 sequence: CASSLGGINYGYTF. The CDR3 DNA sequence: TGTGCCAGCAGCTTAGGAGGGATAAACTATGGCTACACCTTC.

The chain combines TRBV10-3 with TRBJ2-7; 8 nucleotides match TRBD2. V lost 8 bases, J lost 1 base, and 1 base stayed unmatched. The CDR3 runs to 12 residues. Germline CDR1 ENHRY, CDR2 SYGVKD. The CDR3 reads CAIQRGSYEQYF. In DNA form, the CDR3 reads TGTGCCATCCAGCGGGGGTCCTACGAGCAGTACTTC.

The rearrangement joins TRBV21-1 to TRBJ2-3; TRBD2, the D gene given by the table, was not confirmed from the DNA. TRBV21-1 is a pseudogene segment. This CDR3 has 15 amino acids. CDR3 in amino acids: CASRPTSASRDTQYF. Written as DNA, the CDR3 is TGTGCCAGCAGACCGACTAGCGCTAGCAGAGATACGCAGTATTTT.

The genes are TRBV4-3 and TRBJ2-1, with TRBD2 identical over 9 bases. CDR3 length equals 17 residues. V trimming: 0 bases; J trimming: 4 bases; junction bases outside the gene matches: 7. CDR1 is LGHNA, CDR2 YSLEER, per germline. CDR3 protein: CASSQDRGTSRYNEQFF. DNA for the CDR3: TGCGCCAGCAGCCAAGATCGAGGGACTAGCCGTTACAATGAGCAGTTCTTC.

V and J are TRBV7-9 and TRBJ1-4, with TRBD1 matching 9 bases. CDR3 length equals 16 residues. Trimming cost V 5 bases and J 7 bases; bases outside gene matches: 11. Looked up from germline, CDR1 is SEHNR and CDR2 is FQNEAQ (reference sequence). DNA of the CDR3: TGTGCCAGCAGCCCGCCCCGGACAGGGGTGGGTGAAAAACTGTTTTTT. This gives the protein CASSPPRTGVGEKLFF. Complete variable domain (other parts from reference TRBV7-9 and TRBJ1-4): DTGVSQNPRHKITKRGQNVTFRCDPISEHNRLYWYRQTLGQGPEFLTYFQNEAQLEKSRLLSDRFSAERPKGSFSTLEIQRTEQGDSAMYLCASSPPRTGVGEKLFFGSGTQLSVL.

The chain carries TRBV7-9 and TRBJ1-2; 8 positions match TRBD1. The germline V gene has CDR1 SEHNR and CDR2 FQNEAQ (reference sequence). The J segment lost 7 bases and the V segment lost 7 bases, leaving 8 bases of the junction unmatched. The CDR3 consists of 13 residues. The CDR3 loop reads CASNSDREIGYTF. CDR3 DNA: TGTGCCAGCAACTCGGACAGGGAGATTGGCTACACCTTC.

The gene calls are TRBV5-1 and TRBJ1-1, with D possibly matching TRBD1 (5 bases). The CDR3 covers 14 residues. V was trimmed by 3 bases and J by 1 base, leaving 10 bases between them. The germline V gene encodes CDR1 SGHRS and CDR2 YFSETQ. CDR3 nucleotides: TGCGCCAGCAGCTGGGCGGGGGGGAACACTGAAGCTTTCTTT. It specifies CASSWAGGNTEAFF. The entire variable domain, with the rest obtained from reference TRBV5-1 and TRBJ1-1, is as follows: KAGVTQTPRYLIKTRGQQVTLSCSPISGHRSVSWYQQTPGQGLQFLFEYFSETQRNKGNFPGRFSGRQFSNSRSEMNVSTLELGDSALYLCASSWAGGNTEAFFGQGTRLTVV.

This clone was seen only once. The V and J genes are TRBV28 and TRBJ1-2, with TRBD1 as a possible D gene (5 bases). In germline, CDR1 is MDHEN, CDR2 SYDVKM. V was cut by 6 bases and J by 5 bases, with 19 bases left in between. The CDR3 extends over 15 amino acids. CDR3 region: CASSSQRGPRYGYTF. The DNA for the CDR3 is TGTGCCAGCAGCTCTCAGCGGGGCCCTAGGTATGGCTACACCTTC.

The chain joins TRBV4-1 to TRBJ2-1, with D possibly being TRBD2 (6 bases). Germline V lookup: CDR1 MGHRA, CDR2 YSYEKL. The CDR3 is made up of 13 amino acids. V was shortened by 1 base and J by 7 bases, with 8 bases between the two germline ends. The CDR3 nucleotides read TGCGCCAGCAGCCAAGTAGCGGTTAATGAGCAGTTCTTC. Translating gives CASSQVAVNEQFF.

V and J are TRBV30 and TRBJ2-1; TRBD2 matches at 8 bases. The CDR3 sequence is 13 residues long. The germline gives CDR1 GTSNPN, CDR2 SVGIG (reference sequence). V lost 0 bases to trimming and J lost 13 bases; unmatched junction nucleotides: 8. The CDR3 protein is CAWSVVRAGGQFF. The CDR3 DNA sequence: TGTGCCTGGAGTGTAGTAAGGGCGGGGGGACAGTTCTTC.

CDR3 residues: CAWSSGEQYF. The CDR3 DNA follows: TGTGCCTGGAGTTCGGGAGAGCAGTACTTC. J is TRBJ2-7 and V is TRBV30, with D perhaps matching TRBD2 (5 bases). The CDR3 covers 10 residues. Trimming removed 2 bases at V and 7 bases at J, with 6 bases between. Germline lookup yields CDR1 GTSNPN and CDR2 SVGIG (reference sequence).

This clone appeared once. The chain joins TRBV27 to TRBJ2-2, with D maybe TRBD1 (6 bases). Germline CDR1 MNHEY, CDR2 SMNVEV (reference sequence). CDR3 length: 15 residues. V lost 3 bases to trimming and J lost 0 bases, with 8 bases between them. The CDR3 region is CASSLGAANTGELFF. The CDR3 nucleotides read TGTGCCAGCAGTTTGGGGGCGGCGAACACCGGGGAGCTGTTTTTT.

This clone was recorded once. V usage is TRBV6-1 and J usage is TRBJ2-5, with 7 positions matching TRBD1. The closer fit of TRBJ2-7 to the DNA end suggests the J call may be wrong. CDR3 length: 17 residues. The germline CDR1 and CDR2 sequences are MNHNS and SASEGT. CDR3 sequence (DNA): TGTGCCAGCAGTGCGATTCCAGGGGGTGGTAGCTCCTACGAGCAGTACTTC. Encoded protein: CASSAIPGGGSSYEQYF.